Detailed here is one T cell receptor (beta chain). The antigen remains undetermined. This entry comes from a study of cytomegalovirus exposure and HLA in healthy donors. As for the study in general: The early release's HLA-typed donors yielded approximately 81 million unique TCRs. Study outcomes and limitations: Cytomegalovirus association was listed for about 170 TCR beta chains. Follow-up analysis later connected one missense variant in DCLRE1C with trimming of TCR beta V- and J-genes. Among TCR sequences, most were rare, though some public TCRs appeared in many donors.

60 Vbeta and 13 Jbeta primers were used in PCR. TCRdb keeps only in-frame clones here, not all; method: immunoSEQ multiplex PCR. The profile covers 100,000 or so clones, with about 66% appearing a single time and approximately 2.3% taken by the ten largest. In germline, CDR1 is SGHAT, CDR2 FQNNGV. CDR3 length equals 16 residues. V trimming: 8 bases; J trimming: 3 bases; junction bases outside the gene matches: 14. The chain links TRBV11-2 to TRBJ2-3, with TRBD2 matching over 7 bases. Sequencing used PBMCs. This receptor was obtained from a man aged 25-40 years in good health and CMV-seronegative. The CDR3 coding sequence is TGTGCCAGCGATGGGTTAGGAGGCGGGAGTACAGATACGCAGTATTTT. Its protein product is CASDGLGGGSTDTQYF. Together with reference TRBV11-2 and TRBJ2-3, the CDR3 gives the full variable domain: EAGVAQSPRYKIIEKRQSVAFWCNPISGHATLYWYQQILGQGPKLLIQFQNNGVVDDSQLPKDRFSAERLKGVDSTLKIQPAKLEDSAVYLCASDGLGGGSTDTQYFGPGTRLTVL.